This T cell receptor beta chain came from a study of T cell clonotyping in hematopoietic cell transplantation. Here immunoSEQ multiplex PCR was the method, and the copy in TCRdb shows in-frame clones only, minus some. The table includes roughly 44,000 clones, 85% detected once. This clone was detected only once. Time point meaning: recipient sample about 28 days before transplant, after cytoreduction. This CDR3 contains 16 residues. In germline, CDR1 is SGHRS, CDR2 YFSETQ. Trimming took 3 bases from V and 8 from J; bases not matched to a gene: 14. The sequences come from peripheral blood mononuclear cells, collected before stem cell transplant. This rearrangement joins TRBV5-1 to TRBJ2-1; TRBD2 aligns across 7 bases. The source is a man in his sixties with acute myeloid leukemia. Some clones in this sample may be carry-over from other donors' samples. CDR3 sequence reads: CASSSGTNKLRDEQFF. The DNA of the CDR3 is TGCGCCAGCAGCTCCGGGACTAACAAACTAAGGGATGAGCAGTTCTTC.